The T cell receptor (beta chain) described here comes from a study of regulatory T cells in long-lasting Graves disease. General study points: Small numbers of samples may have cut accuracy. Preferential use of TRBV28, TRBJ1-2 and TRBJ2-5 was seen in persistent disease.

Indicated time point: persistent/refractory GD, antithyroid drugs over 5 years with positive TRAb. The TCR library was made from RNA that had been extracted from PBMCs in TRIzol. CDR3-region Arm-PCR and iRepertoire HTBI primers produced the TCR beta libraries. Per the original methods: Identification yielded approximately 67 TRBV and around 15 TRBJ segments across samples. MiXCR, run by TCRdb on the multiplex PCR reads, gives a single entry per CDR3 protein. These V and J calls derive from TCRdb rather than the authors' analysis. This table has under 500,000 distinct CDR3 sequences, around 20% appearing once. In its sample, this clonotype was seen many times. What it binds is not known. V lost 3 bases and J 4 bases, leaving 12 bases between the germline ends. The CDR3 runs to 14 residues. Germline-derived CDR1 and CDR2 are ENHRY and SYGVKD.

The chain has TRBV10-3 and TRBJ1-1; D is perhaps TRBD1 (5 bases). The specimen was peripheral blood mononuclear cells (PBMCs), collected when the disease was refractory, from a patient treated with antithyroid drugs. The source of this sequence is a female donor with Graves disease. CDR3 sequence: CAISDGRAGTEAFF. The CDR3 DNA follows: TGTGCCATCAGTGACGGCAGGGCGGGCACTGAAGCTTTCTTT.